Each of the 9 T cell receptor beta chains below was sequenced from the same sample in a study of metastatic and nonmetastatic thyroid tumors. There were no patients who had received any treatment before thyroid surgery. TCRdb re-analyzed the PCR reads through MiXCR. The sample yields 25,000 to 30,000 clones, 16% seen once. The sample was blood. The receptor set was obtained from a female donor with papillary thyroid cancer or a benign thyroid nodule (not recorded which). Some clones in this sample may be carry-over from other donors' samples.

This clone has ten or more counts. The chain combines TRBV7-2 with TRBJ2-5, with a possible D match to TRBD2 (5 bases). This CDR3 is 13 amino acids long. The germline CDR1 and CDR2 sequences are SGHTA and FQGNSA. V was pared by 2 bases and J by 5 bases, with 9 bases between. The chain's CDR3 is CASSLSGSETQYF. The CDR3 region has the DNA TGTGCCAGCAGCTTATCGGGGTCTGAGACCCAGTACTTC.

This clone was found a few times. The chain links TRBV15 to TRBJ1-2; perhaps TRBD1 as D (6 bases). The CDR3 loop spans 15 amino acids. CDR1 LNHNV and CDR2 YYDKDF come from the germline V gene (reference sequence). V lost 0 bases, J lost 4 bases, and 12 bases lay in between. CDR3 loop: CATSREGGAAYGYTF. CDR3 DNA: TGTGCCACCAGCAGAGAGGGGGGGGCAGCCTATGGCTACACCTTC.

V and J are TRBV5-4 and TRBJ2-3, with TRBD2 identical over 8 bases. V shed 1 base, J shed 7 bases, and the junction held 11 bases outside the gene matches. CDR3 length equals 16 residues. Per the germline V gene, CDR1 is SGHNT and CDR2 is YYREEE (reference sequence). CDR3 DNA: TGTGCCAGCAGCTTGTTCGCGGGAGGTACGGGATATACGCAGTATTTT. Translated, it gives CASSLFAGGTGYTQYF.

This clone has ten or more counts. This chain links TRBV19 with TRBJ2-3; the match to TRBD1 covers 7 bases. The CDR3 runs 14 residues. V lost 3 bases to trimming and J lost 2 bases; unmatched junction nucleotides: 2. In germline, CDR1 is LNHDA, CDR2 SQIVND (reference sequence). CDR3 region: CASSMDRFTDTQYF. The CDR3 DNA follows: TGTGCCAGTAGTATGGACAGGTTCACAGATACGCAGTATTTT.

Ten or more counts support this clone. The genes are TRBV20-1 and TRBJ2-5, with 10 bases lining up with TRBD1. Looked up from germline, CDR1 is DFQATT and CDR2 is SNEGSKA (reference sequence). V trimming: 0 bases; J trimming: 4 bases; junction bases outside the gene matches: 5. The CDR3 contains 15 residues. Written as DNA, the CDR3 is TGCAGTGCTAGAGATCAGGACAGGGGGTTAGAGACCCAGTACTTC. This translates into CSARDQDRGLETQYF.

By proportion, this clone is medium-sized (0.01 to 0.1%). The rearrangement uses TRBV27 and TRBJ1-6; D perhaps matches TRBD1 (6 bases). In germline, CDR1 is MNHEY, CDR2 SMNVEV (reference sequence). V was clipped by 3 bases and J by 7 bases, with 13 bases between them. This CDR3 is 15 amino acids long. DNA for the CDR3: TGTGCCAGCAGTTTGGAGGGGGGGGAGAATTCACCCCTCCACTTT. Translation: CASSLEGGENSPLHF.

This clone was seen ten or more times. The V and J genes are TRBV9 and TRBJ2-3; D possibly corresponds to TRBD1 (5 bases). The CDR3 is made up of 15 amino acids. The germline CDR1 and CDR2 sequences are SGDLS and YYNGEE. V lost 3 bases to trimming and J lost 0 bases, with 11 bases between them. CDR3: CASSARTTSTDTQYF. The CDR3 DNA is TGTGCCAGCAGCGCCCGGACAACTAGCACAGATACGCAGTATTTT.

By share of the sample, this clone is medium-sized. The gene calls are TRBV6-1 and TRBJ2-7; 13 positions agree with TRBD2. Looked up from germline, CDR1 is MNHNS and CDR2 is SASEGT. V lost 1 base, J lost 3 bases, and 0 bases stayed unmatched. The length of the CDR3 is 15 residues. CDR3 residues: CASSEGTSGSYEQYF. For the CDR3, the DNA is TGTGCCAGCAGTGAAGGGACTAGCGGGAGCTACGAGCAGTACTTC.

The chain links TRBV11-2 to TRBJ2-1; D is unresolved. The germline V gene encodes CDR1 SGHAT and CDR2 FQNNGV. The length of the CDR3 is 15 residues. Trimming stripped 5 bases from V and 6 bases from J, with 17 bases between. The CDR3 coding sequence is TGTGCCAGCAGCGCCAAGGTAGGCCTCGCCAATGAGCAGTTCTTC. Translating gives CASSAKVGLANEQFF.